This T cell receptor (beta chain) was sequenced during a study of shared clonotypes between healthy human individuals. Study-wide findings and caveats: Estimated richness was generally greater in naive than memory subsets.

The CDR3 runs to 13 residues. Trimming took off 0 bases at V and 2 bases at J, with 5 bases between the two ends. Germline V gene sequence: CDR1 SGHNT, CDR2 YYREEE (reference sequence). Libraries were prepared by immunoSEQ multiplex PCR; TCRdb keeps only in-frame clonotypes and omits some of them. The data show about 1 million clones, about 76% seen once. To note about this clone: Antigen: not known.

The V call is TRBV5-4, the J call TRBJ2-5; perhaps TRBD2 as D (5 bases). The sequencing sample was made of memory CD4+ T cells sorted from blood. The sample's subset: CD45RA-negative fraction. This sequence originates from a man in his late teens or twenties in good health. CDR3 bases: TGTGCCAGCAGCTTGGGGAGGCAAGAGACCCAGTACTTC. Its translation is CASSLGRQETQYF.